This entry is about one T cell receptor beta chain. Germline CDR1 SGHRS, CDR2 YFSETQ. Trimming took 4 bases from V and 7 from J; bases not matched to a gene: 17. The CDR3 sequence is 17 residues long. The data were obtained in a study of blood T cell repertoires in COVID-19. The authors' processing: Nucleated cell number was recorded as an estimate derived from reference gene primer amplification. Data came from immunoSEQ multiplex PCR; TCRdb stores just in-frame clones and leaves some out. The V and J calls and clone size come from that table; D and trimming were worked out from the DNA. The data hold 200,000 to 250,000 clones, with 80% to 85% observed a single time. Across about two dozen US areas, participants ranged in age from about 18 to 90 years. Two negative PCRs, clearance, or symptom resolution characterized the recovered Cohort 3 donors.

The sequenced sample consisted of PBMCs or T cells enriched from blood (not recorded which). The chain is built from TRBV5-1 and TRBJ2-3; TRBD2 matches 8 bases. The receptor comes from a woman aged 40 to 49 who had recovered from COVID-19. The DNA of the CDR3 is TGCGCCAGCAGCCCCCGGTGGGGTAGCGGGACGGCGTATACGCAGTATTTT. Residues: CASSPRWGSGTAYTQYF.